This TCR beta chain was captured in a study of T cells in Graves' hyperthyroidism and ophthalmopathy. This clonotype was detected many times. Its cognate antigen is unknown. V shed 4 bases and J shed 3 bases, with 9 bases lying between them. The CDR3 totals 14 residues. Per germline, CDR1 MGHRA and CDR2 YSYEKL. General study findings and limits: Most expanded thyroid clonotypes above 0.001 also appeared in blood. Ophthalmopathy was distinguished from stable hyperthyroidism by 13 V-J signatures.

It was uncontrolled infection, other autoimmune disease, pregnancy or lactation that excluded patients. From 10 ml of fresh peripheral blood, PBMCs were isolated. The investigators amplified TCR beta CDR3 regions from RNA transcripts. Initially, a first-round RT-PCR of the TCR CDR3 employed the HTBI primer set. TCRdb fed the multiplex PCR reads into MiXCR, producing one record per CDR3 protein. The data show 250,000 to 350,000 distinct CDR3 sequences, approximately 16% seen once. This sequence joins TRBV4-1 and TRBJ2-2; no definite D call. Sequenced material: blood. The source of this sequence is a man aged 25-45 years with Graves' hyperthyroidism. The CDR3, as DNA: TGCGCCAGCAGCCGGACGGAGTACACCGGGGAGCTGTTTTTT. Translating gives CASSRTEYTGELFF.